A selection of T cell receptor beta chains follows, all from one sample in a study of OX40 agonist ivuxolimab in advanced cancers. The repertoire was sequenced with immunoSEQ multiplex PCR; TCRdb's copy has only in-frame clones and lacks some. The sample holds 37,000 or so clones, around 86% seen once. The specimen comprised CD4+ or CD8+ T cells sorted from blood, sampled in a trial of the OX40 agonist ivuxolimab. The receptors come from an adult with an advanced solid tumor such as melanoma, head and neck, liver or kidney cancer. The CDR3 runs from the conserved cysteine through the conserved F or W. Each record gives: clone size, D gene, V gene, J gene, CDR3 protein, CDR3 DNA. A D gene is named only where the DNA matches it firmly. The size field is filled for only some rows; it gives once, few, many or a size class.

-	TRBD1	TRBV4-3	TRBJ1-1	CASSQSPGQDIMNTEAFF	TGCGCCAGCAGCCAATCCCCGGGACAGGATATCATGAACACTGAAGCTTTCTTT
-	-	TRBV19	TRBJ1-3	CASSILGAITGNTIYF	TGTGCCAGTAGTATCCTCGGGGCCATCACTGGAAACACCATATATTTT
few	-	TRBV29-1	TRBJ1-1	CSVDGFSGTEAFF	TGCAGCGTTGACGGGTTCTCCGGGACTGAAGCTTTCTTT
-	-	TRBV19	TRBJ1-1	CASSIEGQPNTEAFF	TGTGCCAGTAGTATAGAGGGACAACCGAACACTGAAGCTTTCTTT
-	-	TRBV6-1	TRBJ1-2	CASRTQDNYGYTF	TGTGCCAGCAGGACACAGGATAACTATGGCTACACCTTC
-	-	TRBV23-1	TRBJ1-1	CASSQGADPFF	TGCGCCAGCAGTCAAGGAGCAGACCCTTTCTTT
-	TRBD1	TRBV5-6	TRBJ2-3	CASSLGTGGEPGVTDTQYF	TGTGCCAGCAGCCTCGGGACAGGGGGAGAACCAGGTGTCACAGATACGCAGTATTTT
-	-	TRBV5-4	TRBJ2-3	CASSTTATDTQYF	TGTGCCAGCAGTACGACAGCCACAGATACGCAGTATTTT
-	TRBD2	TRBV5-5	TRBJ2-5	CASSPTLAGVVETQYF	TGTGCCAGCAGCCCAACTTTAGCGGGGGTAGTGGAGACCCAGTACTTC
-	-	TRBV18	TRBJ2-3	CASSGVAGDTDTQYF	TGTGCCAGCTCAGGGGTCGCAGGAGACACAGATACGCAGTATTTT
-	-	TRBV5-1	TRBJ2-7	CASSPEGRSSYEQYF	TGCGCCAGCAGCCCCGAGGGGCGGTCCTCCTACGAGCAGTACTTC
-	TRBD1	TRBV19	TRBJ2-2	CASSPEGQFANTGELFF	TGTGCCAGTAGTCCAGAGGGACAGTTCGCGAACACCGGGGAGCTGTTTTTT
-	-	TRBV9	TRBJ2-2	CASSVGGGPGELFF	TGTGCCAGCAGCGTAGGGGGGGGGCCCGGGGAGCTGTTTTTT
once	-	TRBV15	TRBJ2-3	CATSRPGAGGTDTQYF	TGTGCCACCAGCAGGCCCGGGGCAGGGGGCACAGATACGCAGTATTTT
-	-	TRBV5-6	TRBJ1-2	CASSLKWGELDYGYTF	TGTGCCAGCAGCTTGAAGTGGGGGGAACTAGACTATGGCTACACCTTC
-	TRBD2	TRBV5-8	TRBJ2-5	CASSQRGGHQETQYF	TGTGCCAGCAGCCAGCGGGGAGGCCACCAAGAGACCCAGTACTTC
-	-	TRBV5-6	TRBJ1-2	CASSLSGNYGYTF	TGTGCCAGCAGCTTGTCCGGCAACTATGGCTACACCTTC
-	-	TRBV9	TRBJ2-2	CASSPRGDPDTGELFF	TGTGCCAGCAGCCCAAGAGGGGATCCGGACACCGGGGAGCTGTTTTTT
-	TRBD1	TRBV10-2	TRBJ2-7	CASRTGPYEQYF	TGCGCCAGCAGGACAGGGCCCTACGAGCAGTACTTC
-	TRBD1	TRBV6-5	TRBJ1-5	CASSRDRGRNQPQHF	TGTGCCAGCAGTAGAGACAGGGGTCGAAATCAGCCCCAGCATTTT
-	-	TRBV7-3	TRBJ1-1	CASVQSRDRVDTEAFF	TGTGCCAGCGTTCAGTCCCGGGACCGGGTAGACACTGAAGCTTTCTTT
-	-	TRBV5-1	TRBJ1-1	CASSLRPGAGQRTEAFF	TGCGCCAGCAGCTTGCGACCCGGGGCAGGGCAGAGAACTGAAGCTTTCTTT
-	-	TRBV5-1	TRBJ1-2	CASSLSAGYGYTF	TGCGCCAGCAGCTTATCAGCCGGCTATGGCTACACCTTC
-	-	TRBV6-1	TRBJ2-7	CASTDRGYRREFYEQYF	TGTGCCAGCACTGACAGAGGTTACAGGAGGGAATTCTACGAGCAGTACTTC
few	-	TRBV6-8	TRBJ1-1	CASTEAFF	TGTGCCAGCACTGAAGCTTTCTTT